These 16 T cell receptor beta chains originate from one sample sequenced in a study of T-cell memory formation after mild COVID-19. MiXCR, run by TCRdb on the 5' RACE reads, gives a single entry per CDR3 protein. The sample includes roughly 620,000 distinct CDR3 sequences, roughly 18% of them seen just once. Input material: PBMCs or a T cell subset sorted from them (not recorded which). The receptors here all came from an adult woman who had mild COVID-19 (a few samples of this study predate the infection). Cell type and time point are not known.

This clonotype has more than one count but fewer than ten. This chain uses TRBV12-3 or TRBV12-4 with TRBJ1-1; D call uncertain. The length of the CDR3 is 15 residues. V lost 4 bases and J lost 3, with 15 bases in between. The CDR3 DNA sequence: TGTGCCAGCAGTTCCCTGAGTGCGGGGTACACTGAAGCTTTCTTT. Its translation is CASSSLSAGYTEAFF.

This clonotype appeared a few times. The CDR3 is CASSFGGTDIRGQYF. The CDR3 coding sequence is TGTGCCAGCAGTTTCGGGGGGACAGATATACGAGGGCAGTACTTC. The chain couples TRBV12-3 or TRBV12-4 to TRBJ2-7, with D possibly called TRBD1 or TRBD2 (7 bases each). The V end lost 3 bases, the J end lost 9 bases, and 21 bases lay between the germline ends. The CDR3 loop spans 15 amino acids.

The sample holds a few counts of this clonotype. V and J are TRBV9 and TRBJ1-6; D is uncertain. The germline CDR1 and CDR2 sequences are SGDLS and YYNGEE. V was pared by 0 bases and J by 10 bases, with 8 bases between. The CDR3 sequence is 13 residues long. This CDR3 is CASSVEAGSPLHF. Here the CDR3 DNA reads TGTGCCAGCAGCGTAGAGGCCGGCTCACCCCTCCACTTT.

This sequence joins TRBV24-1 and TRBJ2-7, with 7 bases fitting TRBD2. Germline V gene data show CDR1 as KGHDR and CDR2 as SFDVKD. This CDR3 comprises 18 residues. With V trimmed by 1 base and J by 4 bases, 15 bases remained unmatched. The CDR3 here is CATSDFLNAREFRYEQYF. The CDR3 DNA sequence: TGTGCCACCAGTGATTTCCTTAACGCGCGGGAGTTTCGTTACGAGCAGTACTTC.

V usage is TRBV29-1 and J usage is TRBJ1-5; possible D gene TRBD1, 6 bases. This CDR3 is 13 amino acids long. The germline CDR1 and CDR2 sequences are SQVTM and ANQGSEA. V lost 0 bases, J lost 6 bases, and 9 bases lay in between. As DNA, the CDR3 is TGCAGCGTTGAAGAAGGGGGGAGTCAGCCCCAGCATTTT. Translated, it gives CSVEEGGSQPQHF.

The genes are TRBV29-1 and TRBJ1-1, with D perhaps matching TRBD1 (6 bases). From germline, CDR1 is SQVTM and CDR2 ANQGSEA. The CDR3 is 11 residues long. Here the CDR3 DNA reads TGCGAGGGGGGGACGAACACTGAAGCTTTCTTT. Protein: CEGGTNTEAFF.

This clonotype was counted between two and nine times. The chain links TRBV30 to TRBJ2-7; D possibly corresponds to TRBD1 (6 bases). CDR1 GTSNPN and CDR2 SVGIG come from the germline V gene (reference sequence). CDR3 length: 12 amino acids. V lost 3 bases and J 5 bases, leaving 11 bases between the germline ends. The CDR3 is CAWRDRSNEQYF. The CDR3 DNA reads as TGTGCCTGGAGGGACAGATCGAACGAGCAGTACTTC.

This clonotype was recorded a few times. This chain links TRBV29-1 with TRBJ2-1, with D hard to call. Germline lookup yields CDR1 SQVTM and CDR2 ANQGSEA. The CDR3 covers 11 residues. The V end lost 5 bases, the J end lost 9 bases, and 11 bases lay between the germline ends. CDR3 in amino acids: CSVRKSIEQFF. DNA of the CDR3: TGCAGCGTTCGGAAGTCTATTGAGCAGTTCTTC.

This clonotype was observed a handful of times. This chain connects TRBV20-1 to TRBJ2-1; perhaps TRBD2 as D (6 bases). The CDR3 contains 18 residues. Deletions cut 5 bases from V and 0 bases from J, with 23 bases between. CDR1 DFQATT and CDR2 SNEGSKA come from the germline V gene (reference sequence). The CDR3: CSALSLGRGPSSYNEQFF. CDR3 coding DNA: TGCAGTGCTCTGTCTCTTGGGCGGGGACCTAGCTCCTACAATGAGCAGTTCTTC.

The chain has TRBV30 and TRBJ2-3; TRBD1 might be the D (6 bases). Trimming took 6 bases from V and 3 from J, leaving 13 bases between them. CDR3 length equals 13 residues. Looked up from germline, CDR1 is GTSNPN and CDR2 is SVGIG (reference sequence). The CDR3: CACYPRGTDTQYF. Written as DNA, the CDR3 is TGTGCCTGCTACCCCAGGGGAACAGATACGCAGTATTTT.

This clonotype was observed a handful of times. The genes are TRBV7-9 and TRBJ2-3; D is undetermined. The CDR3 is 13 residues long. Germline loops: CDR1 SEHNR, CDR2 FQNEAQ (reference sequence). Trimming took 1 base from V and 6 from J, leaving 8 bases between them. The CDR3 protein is CASSLVRADTQYF. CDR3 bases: TGTGCCAGCAGCTTAGTGCGAGCGGATACGCAGTATTTT.

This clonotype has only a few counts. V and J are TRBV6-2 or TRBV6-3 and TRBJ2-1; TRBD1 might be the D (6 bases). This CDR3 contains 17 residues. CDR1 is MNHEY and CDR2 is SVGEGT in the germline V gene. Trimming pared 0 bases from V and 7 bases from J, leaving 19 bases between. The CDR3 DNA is TGTGCCAGCAGTTACTCCCCAGCAAGCAGGGGAAAAAATGAGCAGTTCTTC. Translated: CASSYSPASRGKNEQFF.

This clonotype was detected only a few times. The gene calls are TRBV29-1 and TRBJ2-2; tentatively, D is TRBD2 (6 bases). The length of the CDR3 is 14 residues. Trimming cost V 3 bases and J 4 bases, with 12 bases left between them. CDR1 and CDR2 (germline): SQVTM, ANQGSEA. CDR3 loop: CSVEAGGGTGELFF. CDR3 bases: TGCAGCGTTGAGGCCGGGGGAGGCACCGGGGAGCTGTTTTTT.

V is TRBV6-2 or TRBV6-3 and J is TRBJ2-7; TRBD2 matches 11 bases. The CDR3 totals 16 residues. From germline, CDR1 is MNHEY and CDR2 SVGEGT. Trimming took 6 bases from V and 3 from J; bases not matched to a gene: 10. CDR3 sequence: CASSRPGLAEHYEQYF. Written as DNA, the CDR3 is TGTGCCAGCAGCCGACCGGGACTAGCGGAACACTACGAGCAGTACTTC.

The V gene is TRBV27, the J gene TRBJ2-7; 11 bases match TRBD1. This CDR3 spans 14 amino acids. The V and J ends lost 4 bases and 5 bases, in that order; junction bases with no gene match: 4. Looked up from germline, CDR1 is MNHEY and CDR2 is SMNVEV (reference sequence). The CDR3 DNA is TGTGCCAGCAGTTCGGGACAGGGGGTTCACGAGCAGTACTTC. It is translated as CASSSGQGVHEQYF.

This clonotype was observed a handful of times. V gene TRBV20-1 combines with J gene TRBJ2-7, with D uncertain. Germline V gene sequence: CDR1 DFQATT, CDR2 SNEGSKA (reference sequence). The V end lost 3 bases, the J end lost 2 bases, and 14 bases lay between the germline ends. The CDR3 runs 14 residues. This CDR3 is CSASGPRQPYEQYF. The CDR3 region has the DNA TGCAGTGCTAGTGGTCCCCGTCAGCCCTACGAGCAGTACTTC.